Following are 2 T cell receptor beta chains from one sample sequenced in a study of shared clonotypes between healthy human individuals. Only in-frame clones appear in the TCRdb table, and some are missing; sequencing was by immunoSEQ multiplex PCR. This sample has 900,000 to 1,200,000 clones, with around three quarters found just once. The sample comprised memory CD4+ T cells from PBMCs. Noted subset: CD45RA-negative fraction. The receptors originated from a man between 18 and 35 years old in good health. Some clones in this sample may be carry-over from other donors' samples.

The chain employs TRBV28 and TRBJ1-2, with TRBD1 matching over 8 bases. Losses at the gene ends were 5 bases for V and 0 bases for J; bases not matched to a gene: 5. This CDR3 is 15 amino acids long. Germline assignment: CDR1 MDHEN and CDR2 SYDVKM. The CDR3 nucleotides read TGTGCCAGCAGTACTAGACAGGGGCCTAACTATGGCTACACCTTC. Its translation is CASSTRQGPNYGYTF.

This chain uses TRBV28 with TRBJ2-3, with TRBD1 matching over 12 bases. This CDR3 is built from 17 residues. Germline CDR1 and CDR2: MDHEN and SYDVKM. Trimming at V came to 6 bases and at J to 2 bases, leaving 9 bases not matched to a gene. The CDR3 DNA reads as TGTGCCAGCAGGCCAAGTCCGGGACAGGGGGCCACAGATACGCAGTATTTT. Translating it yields CASRPSPGQGATDTQYF.